The T cell receptor (beta chain) under discussion was sequenced for a study of T cell responses to AZD1222 COVID-19 vaccine. V was shortened by 2 bases and J by 5 bases, with 9 bases between the two germline ends. This CDR3 region has 14 residues. Germline V CDR1 and CDR2: MNHNS, SASEGT. As to this clone: Its matching antigen is unknown.

Study-wide points: An increase in Spike-specific TCR breadth and depth was observed after two AZD1222 doses.

Sequencing used immunoSEQ multiplex PCR; TCRdb keeps in-frame clones, though not all of them. The sample consists of roughly 70,000 clones, over 80% of them appearing once. The genes are TRBV6-1 and TRBJ2-2; D perhaps matches TRBD2 (6 bases). This clonotype originated in an adult who received the MenACWY meningococcal vaccine as a control. This specimen was peripheral blood, taken 28 days after the second dose of the MenACWY control vaccine. In DNA, the CDR3 is TGTGCCAGCAGTGAATTAGGAGGGACCGGGGAGCTGTTTTTT. Encoded protein: CASSELGGTGELFF.